This T cell receptor (beta chain) was identified in a study of response to subunit inactivated influenza vaccine. One entry per CDR3 protein results from TCRdb running MiXCR on the RT-PCR reads. Of 500,000 to 600,000 distinct CDR3 sequences detected, roughly 12% appear once; the ten largest clones hold more than 8.5%. General observations from the study: Seasonal influenza vaccination, on each occasion, was suggested by the authors to recruit few new T cells.

With 6 bases removed from V and 6 bases from J, the gap between germline ends came to 14 bases. Germline CDR1 reads MNHNS; CDR2 reads SASEGT. This CDR3 is built from 14 residues. A remark on this clonotype: Antigen specificity is unknown.

The chain is built from TRBV6-1 and TRBJ2-2, with a tentative D call TRBD2 (5 bases). The sequence was obtained from a man aged 50 or older who received an inactivated influenza vaccine. The sequencing used PBMCs from blood, collected on the day of vaccination. The CDR3 nucleotides read TGTGCCAGCAGACTACCGGGGAAGGCCGGGGAGCTGTTTTTT. This encodes CASRLPGKAGELFF.